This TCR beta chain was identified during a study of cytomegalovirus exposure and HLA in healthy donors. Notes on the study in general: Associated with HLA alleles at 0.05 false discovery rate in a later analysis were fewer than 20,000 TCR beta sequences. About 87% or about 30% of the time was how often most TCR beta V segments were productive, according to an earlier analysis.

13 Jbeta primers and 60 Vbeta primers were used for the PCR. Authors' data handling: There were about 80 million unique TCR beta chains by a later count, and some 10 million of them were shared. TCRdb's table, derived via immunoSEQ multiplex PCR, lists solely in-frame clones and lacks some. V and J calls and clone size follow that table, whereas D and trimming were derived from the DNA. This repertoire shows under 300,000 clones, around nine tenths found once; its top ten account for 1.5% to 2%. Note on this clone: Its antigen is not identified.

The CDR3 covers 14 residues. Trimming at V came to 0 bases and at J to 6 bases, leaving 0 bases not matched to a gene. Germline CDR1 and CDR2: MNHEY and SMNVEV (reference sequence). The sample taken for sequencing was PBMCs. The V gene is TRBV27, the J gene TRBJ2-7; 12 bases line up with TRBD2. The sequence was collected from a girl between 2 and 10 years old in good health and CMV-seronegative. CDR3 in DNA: TGTGCCAGCAGTTTATCACTAGCGGGAGGCGAGCAGTACTTC. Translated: CASSLSLAGGEQYF.